The sequence of this T cell receptor (beta chain) was determined in a study of regulatory and conventional T cells in RAG deficiency. The assay was immunoSEQ multiplex PCR, and TCRdb's table has in-frame clones only and misses some. The repertoire holds about 30,000 clones, 85% to 95% seen once, with approximately 0.82% in the top ten. Blood CD4+ CD25-high CD127-low regulatory T cells supplied the genomic DNA template. There are 15 residues in the CDR3. Trimming removed 0 bases from V and 2 bases from J; junction bases left unmatched: 0. Germline values: CDR1 SGHNT, CDR2 YYREEE (reference sequence). The same data also contributed to another study, on regulatory T cells. Turning to that study: Amplification used 52 TRBV primers and 13 TRBJ primers. Regulatory T cells showed the strongest V-J pair restriction and V/J gene skewing among patient repertoires.

Sequencing used Tregs sorted from blood. This chain connects TRBV5-4 to TRBJ1-3, with 9 bases fitting TRBD1. The clonotype was recovered from a human donor in good health. The CDR3 sequence: CASSLDRGPGNTIYF. CDR3 DNA sequence: TGTGCCAGCAGCTTGGACAGGGGGCCTGGAAACACCATATATTTT. Looking up the rest from reference TRBV5-4 and TRBJ1-3 gives the full variable domain: ETGVTQSPTHLIKTRGQQVTLRCSSQSGHNTVSWYQQALGQGPQFIFQYYREEENGRGNFPPRFSGLQFPNYSSELNVNALELDDSALYLCASSLDRGPGNTIYFGEGSWLTVV.